This T cell receptor (beta chain) is from a study of response to subunit inactivated influenza vaccine. TCRdb redid the calling of the RT-PCR reads with MiXCR, one entry per CDR3 protein. The sample has around 540,000 distinct CDR3 sequences, over 9.5% seen once; the top ten hold roughly 10%. Findings of the study overall: The authors offered the suggestion that each seasonal influenza vaccination recruits few new T cells.

The length of the CDR3 is 13 residues. V was trimmed by 2 bases and J by 7 bases, leaving 12 bases between them. Per germline, CDR1 KGHSH and CDR2 LQKENI. For this clonotype: Its matching antigen is unknown.

This TCR was sampled from a man aged 45 to 65 who received an inactivated influenza vaccine. The specimen was PBMCs from blood, collected on the day of vaccination. This chain joins TRBV18 and TRBJ2-7; D is possibly TRBD1 or TRBD2 (5 bases each). CDR3 nucleotide sequence: TGTGCCAGCTCACCAGGGACGCCGGTGGAGCAGTACTTC. It encodes CASSPGTPVEQYF.